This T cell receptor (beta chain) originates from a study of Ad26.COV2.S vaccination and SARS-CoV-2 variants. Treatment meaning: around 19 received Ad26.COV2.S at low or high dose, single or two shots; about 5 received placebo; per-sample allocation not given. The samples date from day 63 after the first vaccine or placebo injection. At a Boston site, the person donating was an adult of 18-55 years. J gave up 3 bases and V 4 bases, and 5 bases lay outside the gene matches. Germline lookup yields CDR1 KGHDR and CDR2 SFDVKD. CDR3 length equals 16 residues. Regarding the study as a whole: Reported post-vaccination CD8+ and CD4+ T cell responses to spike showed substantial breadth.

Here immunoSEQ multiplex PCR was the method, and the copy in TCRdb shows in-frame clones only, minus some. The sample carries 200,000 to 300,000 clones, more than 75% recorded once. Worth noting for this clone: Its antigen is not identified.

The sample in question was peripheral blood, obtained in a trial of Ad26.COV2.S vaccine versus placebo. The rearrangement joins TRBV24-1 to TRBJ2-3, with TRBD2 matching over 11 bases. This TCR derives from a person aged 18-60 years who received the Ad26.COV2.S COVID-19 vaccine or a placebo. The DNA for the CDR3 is TGTGCCACCAGTGACCGTACTAGCGGGAGAACAGATACGCAGTATTTT. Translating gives CATSDRTSGRTDTQYF.